Presented here are 27 T cell receptor beta chains from one specimen sequenced in a study of regulatory T cells in long-lasting Graves disease. Time point noted: persistent/refractory GD, antithyroid drugs over 5 years with positive TRAb. RNA extracted from PBMCs served as the sequencing template. Arm-PCR of CDR3 regions and iRepertoire HTBI primers were used to build TCR beta libraries. Using its own MiXCR run on the multiplex PCR reads, TCRdb lists one record per CDR3 protein. The sample yields a few hundred thousand distinct CDR3 sequences, around a fifth seen once. The sample here was peripheral blood mononuclear cells (PBMCs), taken when the disease was refractory, from a patient treated with antithyroid drugs. The receptors originated from a female donor with Graves disease.

The sample holds many counts of this clonotype. The genes are TRBV9 and TRBJ1-2, with D unresolved. The CDR3 runs 12 residues. Trimming stripped 1 base from V and 4 bases from J, with 5 bases between. From germline, CDR1 is SGDLS and CDR2 YYNGEE. In DNA, the CDR3 is TGTGCCAGCAGCGTATCGGCCTATGGCTACACCTTC. Translating gives CASSVSAYGYTF.

In this sample, this clonotype turned up a few times. The chain employs TRBV6-1 and TRBJ2-7, with a possible D match to TRBD2 (6 bases). The CDR3 loop spans 15 amino acids. CDR1 is MNHNS and CDR2 is SASEGT in the germline V gene. V lost 5 bases, J lost 2 bases, and 16 bases lay in between. CDR3 loop: CASSQTGVRTYEQYF. The CDR3, as DNA: TGTGCCAGCAGTCAAACGGGGGTTAGGACCTACGAGCAGTACTTC.

This chain joins TRBV20-1 and TRBJ1-3; possible D gene TRBD1, 5 bases. The length of the CDR3 is 17 residues. Trimming took off 2 bases at V and 1 base at J, with 18 bases between the two ends. Per germline, CDR1 DFQATT and CDR2 SNEGSKA (reference sequence). The DNA of the CDR3 is TGCAGTGCTAGAAGCTGGGACCGTGGTTCTTCTGGAAACACCATATATTTT. Protein sequence: CSARSWDRGSSGNTIYF.

This clonotype came up many times. The genes are TRBV7-9 and TRBJ2-7; D may correspond to TRBD1 or TRBD2 (5 bases each). The CDR3 length is 13 residues. The germline V gene encodes CDR1 SEHNR and CDR2 FQNEAQ (reference sequence). V gave up 4 bases and J gave up 4 bases, with 11 bases separating them. In DNA form, the CDR3 reads TGTGCCAGCAGCTCTGGGGACCTTTACGAGCAGTACTTC. Amino acids: CASSSGDLYEQYF.

This sequence joins TRBV5-1 and TRBJ1-2; the D gene is possibly TRBD1 (6 bases). This CDR3 contains 15 residues. CDR1 is SGHRS, CDR2 YFSETQ, per germline. Trimming removed 1 base at V and 0 bases at J, with 10 bases between. The chain's CDR3 is CASSLYRESNYGYTF. CDR3 nucleotide sequence: TGCGCCAGCAGCTTGTACAGGGAATCTAACTATGGCTACACCTTC.

This chain links TRBV9 with TRBJ2-7; the D gene is possibly TRBD1 (5 bases). The CDR3 runs 12 residues. V shed 7 bases and J shed 5 bases, with 13 bases lying between them. Germline assignment: CDR1 SGDLS and CDR2 YYNGEE. The CDR3 spells CASGKTGDEQYF. CDR3 DNA: TGTGCCAGCGGAAAAACAGGCGACGAGCAGTACTTC.

A few counts support this clonotype. The chain recombines TRBV6-9 with TRBJ2-2; 12 nucleotides align to TRBD2. The V segment lost 4 bases and the J segment 3 bases; nucleotides outside the gene matches: 3. The CDR3 is 16 amino acids. CDR1 and CDR2 (germline): MNHGY, SVAAGI. Here the CDR3 DNA reads TGTGCCAGCAGTTCCGGACTAGCGGGGCACACCGGGGAGCTGTTTTTT. Its translation is CASSSGLAGHTGELFF.

This clonotype was recorded many times. The V gene is TRBV6-1, the J gene TRBJ2-5; 7 bases agree with TRBD2. The CDR3 is made up of 12 amino acids. The ends lost 8 bases at V and 1 base at J; junction bases unmatched: 1. The V gene's germline CDR1 is MNHNS and CDR2 SASEGT. CDR3 sequence: CASASGQETQYF. CDR3 bases: TGTGCCAGCGCTAGCGGCCAAGAGACCCAGTACTTC.

V and J are TRBV7-2 and TRBJ2-3, with 10 bases aligning to TRBD1. Per the germline V gene, CDR1 is SGHTA and CDR2 is FQGNSA. The CDR3 covers 17 residues. With 1 base clipped from V and 2 bases from J, the junction kept 6 bases outside the gene matches. CDR3 residues: CASSLGTGGWVTDTQYF. The CDR3 nucleotides are TGTGCCAGCAGCTTAGGGACAGGGGGTTGGGTCACAGATACGCAGTATTTT. Looking up the rest from reference TRBV7-2 and TRBJ2-3 gives the full variable domain: GAGVSQSPSNKVTEKGKDVELRCDPISGHTALYWYRQSLGQGLEFLIYFQGNSAPDKSGLPSDRFSAERTGGSVSTLTIQRTQQEDSAVYLCASSLGTGGWVTDTQYFGPGTRLTVL.

V is TRBV9 and J is TRBJ2-2; D possibly corresponds to TRBD2 (6 bases). V was clipped by 2 bases and J by 7 bases, with 12 bases between them. The germline V gene encodes CDR1 SGDLS and CDR2 YYNGEE. This CDR3 is built from 14 residues. CDR3 bases: TGTGCCAGCAGCGTGAAACTAGCTGGCGGGGAGCTGTTTTTT. Encoded protein: CASSVKLAGGELFF.

This clonotype was detected only a few times. A much larger clone sits a single nucleotide away, making a read error possible. The V and J genes are TRBV10-3 and TRBJ1-1, with 7 bases fitting TRBD1. The CDR3 is 13 residues long. After removal of 6 bases from V and 4 bases from J, the junction contained 5 bases not matched to a gene. Germline CDR1 and CDR2: ENHRY and SYGVKD. The CDR3 region is CAIRQGSSTEAFF. CDR3 nucleotides: TGTGCCATCAGACAGGGGTCGAGCACTGAAGCTTTCTTT.

The sample holds a few counts of this clonotype. The chain recombines TRBV25-1 with TRBJ2-7; 7 nucleotides line up with TRBD2. Trimming cost V 6 bases and J 1 base; bases outside gene matches: 12. The CDR3 totals 16 residues. The germline CDR1 and CDR2 sequences are MGHDK and SYGVNS. The DNA of the CDR3 is TGTGCCAGCAGGGGGCCACTAGCGAATCCTTCCTACGAGCAGTACTTC. This translates into CASRGPLANPSYEQYF.

This clonotype was counted only a few times. This chain uses TRBV6-5 with TRBJ2-6; D might be TRBD1 or TRBD2, each matching 5 bases. Per the germline V gene, CDR1 is MNHEY and CDR2 is SVGAGI. The CDR3 consists of 14 residues. Trimming took 2 bases from V and 9 from J, leaving 11 bases between them. The CDR3 nucleotides are TGTGCCAGCAGTTACAACCGGGACCACAACGTCCTGACTTTC. This translates into CASSYNRDHNVLTF.

The chain is built from TRBV7-2 and TRBJ1-2, with D perhaps matching TRBD1 (5 bases). CDR3 size: 15 residues. V gave up 5 bases and J gave up 4 bases, with 17 bases separating them. Germline values: CDR1 SGHTA, CDR2 FQGNSA. In nucleotides, the CDR3 is TGTGCCAGCAGCCAAGGTGGCGGACAAATCTATGGCTACACCTTC. Its protein product is CASSQGGGQIYGYTF.

The chain is built from TRBV6-4 and TRBJ1-1; D is possibly TRBD1 (5 bases). The V gene's germline CDR1 is MRHNA and CDR2 SNTAGT. The CDR3 contains 17 residues. The V gene lost 5 bases and the J gene lost 5 bases, with 24 bases spanning the gap. The chain's CDR3 is CASSYPGRGATRTEAFF. The CDR3 region has the DNA TGTGCCAGCAGTTACCCGGGGCGGGGAGCAACGAGGACTGAAGCTTTCTTT.

This clonotype was counted a few times. J is TRBJ1-4 and V is TRBV5-1; a weak D match, TRBD1 (6 bases). V was cut by 0 bases and J by 12 bases, with 21 bases left in between. Germline assignment: CDR1 SGHRS and CDR2 YFSETQ. CDR3 length: 16 amino acids. Here the CDR3 reads CASSLAPGATSTQLFF. DNA for the CDR3: TGCGCCAGCAGCTTGGCCCCAGGGGCCACTTCAACCCAACTGTTTTTT.

The sample holds a few counts of this clonotype. The chain carries TRBV5-6 and TRBJ1-4, with D unresolved. Between the trimmed V and J ends, which lost 3 bases and 8 bases, there was a span of 8 bases. Per the germline V gene, CDR1 is SGHDT and CDR2 is YYEEEE. CDR3 length equals 12 residues. The CDR3 is CASSSETEKLFF. The CDR3 DNA reads as TGTGCCAGCAGCTCGGAAACGGAAAAACTGTTTTTT.

This clonotype was observed a few times. The chain recombines TRBV5-6 with TRBJ1-1; D possibly corresponds to TRBD1 (5 bases). The germline V gene encodes CDR1 SGHDT and CDR2 YYEEEE. Trimming removed 3 bases from V and 8 bases from J, with 14 bases in between. The CDR3 extends over 13 amino acids. The CDR3 sequence: CASSSGTAVEAFF. The DNA of the CDR3 is TGTGCCAGCAGCTCGGGGACGGCCGTAGAAGCTTTCTTT.

V usage is TRBV11-3 and J usage is TRBJ2-2, with 7 bases lining up with TRBD1. Losses at the gene ends were 6 bases for V and 7 bases for J; bases not matched to a gene: 11. Germline V gives CDR1 SGHNT, CDR2 YENEEA. This CDR3 contains 15 residues. Here the CDR3 DNA reads TGTGCCAGCAGTTCCCAACAGGGGCGTAACGGGGAGCTGTTTTTT. It is translated as CASSSQQGRNGELFF.

This clonotype was seen a handful of times. The chain has TRBV19 and TRBJ1-4, with D maybe TRBD1 (5 bases). Trimming took off 10 bases at V and 7 bases at J, with 19 bases between the two ends. In germline, CDR1 is LNHDA, CDR2 SQIVND (reference sequence). This CDR3 has 14 amino acids. CDR3 sequence reads: CATNTGGGSEKLFF. CDR3 nucleotides: TGTGCCACTAACACAGGCGGAGGAAGTGAAAAACTGTTTTTT.

The sample holds many counts of this clonotype. This chain joins TRBV9 and TRBJ1-2, with D perhaps TRBD1 (6 bases). The CDR3 length is 16 residues. V lost 4 bases and J 4 bases, leaving 20 bases between the germline ends. The germline CDR1 and CDR2 sequences are SGDLS and YYNGEE. CDR3 nucleotides: TGTGCCAGCAGCCCCCGGGTGAGGGGGGATACCTATGGCTACACCTTC. Translating it yields CASSPRVRGDTYGYTF.

This clonotype was observed many times. The rearrangement joins TRBV20-1 to TRBJ1-2; no clear D. Trimming pared 0 bases from V and 8 bases from J, leaving 7 bases between. CDR1 DFQATT and CDR2 SNEGSKA come from the germline V gene (reference sequence). The CDR3 extends over 11 amino acids. This CDR3 is CSARDIKGYTF. The CDR3 nucleotides read TGCAGTGCTAGAGATATCAAGGGCTACACCTTC.

As concerns this clonotype: A far larger clone is one base from this, pointing to a likely read error. The chain is built from TRBV2 and TRBJ2-5, with D maybe TRBD1 (6 bases). V lost 7 bases and J 1 base, leaving 19 bases between the germline ends. The CDR3 runs 16 residues. CDR1 is SNHLY and CDR2 is FYNNEI in the germline V gene. For the CDR3, the DNA is TGTGCCAGCAATCGTGTAACTGGGACATTCCAAGAGACCCAGTACTTC. This sequence encodes CASNRVTGTFQETQYF.

This clonotype was counted a few times. The CDR3 DNA is TGCAGTGCTAGATTATATACAGGGCAAAACAATGAGCAGTTCTTC. As protein: CSARLYTGQNNEQFF. The chain has TRBV20-1 and TRBJ2-1; D is perhaps TRBD1 (6 bases). Per germline, CDR1 DFQATT and CDR2 SNEGSKA (reference sequence). Between the trimmed V and J ends, which lost 2 bases and 5 bases, there was a span of 16 bases. The CDR3 covers 15 residues.

The V gene is TRBV7-2, the J gene TRBJ2-1; weak D call: TRBD2 (5 bases). The CDR3 spans 14 residues. The germline V gene has CDR1 SGHTA and CDR2 FQGNSA. The V end was cut by 5 bases, the J end by 5 bases, with 13 bases between. CDR3 sequence: CASSPLRTHNEQFF. The CDR3 DNA is TGTGCCAGCAGCCCACTGAGGACTCACAATGAGCAGTTCTTC.

This clonotype was seen repeatedly, ten times or more. This chain uses TRBV28 with TRBJ2-7; no clear D gene. Germline V gene sequence: CDR1 MDHEN, CDR2 SYDVKM. V lost 11 bases, J lost 7 bases, and 18 bases lay in between. This CDR3 is 12 amino acids long. Here the CDR3 reads CAHSNYVWEQYF. The CDR3 coding sequence is TGTGCCCACTCTAATTATGTCTGGGAGCAGTACTTC.

The CDR3, as DNA: TGCAGCGGAGCGGAGCGGTACGAGCAGTACTTC. Translating it yields CSGAERYEQYF. The V and J genes are TRBV29-1 and TRBJ2-7; D might be TRBD2 (5 bases). Trimming cost V 7 bases and J 4 bases, with 11 bases left between them. The CDR3 totals 11 residues. CDR1 and CDR2 (germline): SQVTM, ANQGSEA.